One sample yielded the 21 T cell receptor beta chains listed below, sequenced in a study of Ad26.COV2.S vaccination and SARS-CoV-2 variants. Indicated treatment: around 19 received Ad26.COV2.S at low or high dose, single or two shots; about 5 received placebo; per-sample allocation not given. Following the first vaccine or placebo injection, samples were taken on day 63. Some clones are missing from TCRdb's copy, which holds only in-frame ones; the method was immunoSEQ multiplex PCR. The sample has hundreds of thousands of clones; approximately 86% are singletons. This specimen was peripheral blood, taken in a trial of Ad26.COV2.S vaccine versus placebo. The receptors originated from a person aged 18-60 years who received the Ad26.COV2.S COVID-19 vaccine or a placebo.

This clone was detected only a few times. V usage is TRBV7-2 and J usage is TRBJ2-1, with 9 bases fitting TRBD2. The length of the CDR3 is 16 residues. With 7 bases clipped from V and 4 bases from J, the junction kept 11 bases outside the gene matches. Germline V gene lookup returns CDR1 SGHTA and CDR2 FQGNSA. CDR3 residues: CASKLSGLAPYNEQFF. The CDR3 bases are TGTGCCAGCAAACTTTCCGGACTAGCGCCTTACAATGAGCAGTTCTTC.

This clone was seen a handful of times. The chain has TRBV7-2 and TRBJ2-7, with 10 bases lining up with TRBD1. V shed 3 bases and J 6 bases; nucleotides not matched to a gene: 8. The CDR3 sequence is 15 residues long. Germline V gives CDR1 SGHTA, CDR2 FQGNSA. The CDR3 DNA reads as TGTGCCAGCAGCTTGACCGGGACAGGGGTGCGCGAGCAGTACTTC. Protein sequence: CASSLTGTGVREQYF. Full variable domain (outside the CDR3, taken from reference TRBV7-2 and TRBJ2-7): GAGVSQSPSNKVTEKGKDVELRCDPISGHTALYWYRQSLGQGLEFLIYFQGNSAPDKSGLPSDRFSAERTGGSVSTLTIQRTQQEDSAVYLCASSLTGTGVREQYFGPGTRLTVT.

The CDR3: CASSSTTGNIQYF. Here the CDR3 DNA reads TGTGCCAGCAGCAGCACTACAGGGAACATTCAGTACTTC. The chain joins TRBV7-8 to TRBJ2-4; D possibly corresponds to TRBD1 (6 bases). The germline V gene encodes CDR1 SGHVS and CDR2 FQNEAQ. The CDR3 length is 13 residues. Deletions cut 5 bases from V and 7 bases from J, with 12 bases between.

The V call is TRBV5-6, the J call TRBJ2-7, with no clear D. CDR1 SGHDT and CDR2 YYEEEE come from the germline V gene. The CDR3 sequence is 15 residues long. Deletions cut 1 base from V and 0 bases from J, with 11 bases between. The CDR3 region is CASSLSKGHSYEQYF. In DNA, the CDR3 is TGTGCCAGCAGCTTGAGTAAGGGCCACTCCTACGAGCAGTACTTC.

This chain connects TRBV4-3 to TRBJ2-3, with 10 bases lining up with TRBD2. The CDR3 consists of 18 residues. The V segment lost 1 base and the J segment 2 bases; nucleotides outside the gene matches: 9. The germline gives CDR1 LGHNA, CDR2 YSLEER. CDR3 in DNA: TGCGCCAGCAGCCAAGGGACGTCTAGCGGGAGCATCACAGATACGCAGTATTTT. The encoded protein is CASSQGTSSGSITDTQYF.

This chain connects TRBV5-1 to TRBJ1-1; TRBD1 might be the D (6 bases). Germline-derived CDR1 and CDR2 are SGHRS and YFSETQ. The CDR3 loop spans 14 amino acids. The germline V and J ends were trimmed by 4 bases and 5 bases, with 15 bases remaining between them. The CDR3 DNA reads as TGCGCCAGCAGCGATGCCCGGGGGCCAACTGAAGCTTTCTTT. This gives the protein CASSDARGPTEAFF.

This clone was seen more than once but under ten times. CDR3 nucleotides: TGTGCCTGGAGGCCCCGGGACAGAAATTCACCCCTCCACTTT. This codes for CAWRPRDRNSPLHF. This chain links TRBV30 with TRBJ1-6, with 7 bases lining up with TRBD1. This CDR3 has 14 residues. Germline V gives CDR1 GTSNPN, CDR2 SVGIG (reference sequence). V was clipped by 3 bases and J by 7 bases; unmatched bases: 6.

This sequence joins TRBV14 and TRBJ2-5; the D is unclear. V lost 4 bases, J lost 5 bases, and 17 bases lay in between. Germline CDR1 is SGHDN and CDR2 is FVKESK. CDR3 length: 15 amino acids. The CDR3 DNA sequence: TGTGCCAGCAGCCTCTCTTGGACGGTTCCGGAGACCCAGTACTTC. The encoded protein is CASSLSWTVPETQYF.

A word on this clone: A much larger clone differs by one base, so this may be a read error. The sample holds other DNA sequences that translate to the same CDR3. J is TRBJ1-1 and V is TRBV19; D ambiguous. The CDR3 has 13 residues. The germline V gene encodes CDR1 LNHDA and CDR2 SQIVND (reference sequence). V shed 1 base and J shed 1 base, with 4 bases lying between them. The CDR3 region has the DNA TGTGCCAGTAGTATAGGCTGGAACACTGAAGCTTTCTTT. It specifies CASSIGWNTEAFF.

CDR3 amino acids: CASSLGWTAGTEAFF. The CDR3 DNA is TGCGCCAGCAGCTTGGGGTGGACCGCAGGGACTGAAGCTTTCTTT. The chain joins TRBV5-1 to TRBJ1-1, with D maybe TRBD1 (5 bases). The CDR3 has 15 residues. Between the trimmed V and J ends, which lost 0 bases and 5 bases, there was a span of 14 bases. CDR1 and CDR2 from the germline V gene are SGHRS and YFSETQ.

The chain recombines TRBV6-2 or TRBV6-3 with TRBJ1-1; D not resolved. Trimming pared 0 bases from V and 3 bases from J, leaving 14 bases between. The CDR3 sequence is 16 residues long. The germline V gene encodes CDR1 MNHEY and CDR2 SVGEGT. The CDR3 region has the DNA TGTGCCAGCAGTTACTCGAGGGCGGGAAGATACACTGAAGCTTTCTTT. This translates into CASSYSRAGRYTEAFF.

This clone was recorded only once. The rearrangement joins TRBV3-1 (or the pseudogene TRBV3-2) to TRBJ1-4, with a weak D call TRBD1 (6 bases). CDR1 and CDR2 from the germline V gene are LGHDT and YNNKEL (reference sequence). The ends were cut back, 0 bases at V and 5 bases at J, with 10 bases in the middle. The CDR3 runs 15 residues. CDR3 in amino acids: CASSQDPGANEKLFF. In DNA form, the CDR3 reads TGTGCCAGCAGCCAAGATCCAGGGGCCAATGAAAAACTGTTTTTT.

The V and J genes are TRBV4-3 and TRBJ1-3; D is unresolved. CDR1 is LGHNA and CDR2 is YSLEER in the germline V gene. The CDR3 consists of 15 residues. The V end was cut by 0 bases, the J end by 1 base, with 7 bases between. Written as DNA, the CDR3 is TGCGCCAGCAGCCAAGATCGGGTTTCTGGAAACACCATATATTTT. Translated: CASSQDRVSGNTIYF.

The chain links TRBV7-9 to TRBJ2-2; D is unresolved. Germline V gene data show CDR1 as SEHNR and CDR2 as FQNEAQ (reference sequence). CDR3 size: 11 residues. V was cut by 5 bases and J by 5 bases, with 3 bases left in between. The CDR3 reads CASSTTGELFF. The CDR3 bases are TGTGCCAGCAGCACAACCGGGGAGCTGTTTTTT.

J is TRBJ2-3 and V is TRBV7-9, with 9 bases lining up with TRBD1. From germline, CDR1 is SEHNR and CDR2 FQNEAQ (reference sequence). With V trimmed by 5 bases and J by 0 bases, 6 bases remained unmatched. The CDR3 length is 16 residues. The CDR3 region has the DNA TGTGCCAGCAGCCCTGGACAGGGGTCTAGCACAGATACGCAGTATTTT. The encoded protein is CASSPGQGSSTDTQYF.

The chain joins TRBV7-2 to TRBJ2-5, with D unresolved. Trimming stripped 1 base from V and 3 bases from J, with 9 bases between. From germline, CDR1 is SGHTA and CDR2 FQGNSA. The CDR3 is made up of 14 amino acids. The CDR3 DNA is TGTGCCAGCAGCTTAGATGGATCTAAAGAGACCCAGTACTTC. This translates into CASSLDGSKETQYF.

The rearrangement joins TRBV7-2 to TRBJ2-5; no clear D. Trimming took off 1 base at V and 5 bases at J, with 14 bases between the two ends. CDR3 length: 15 residues. The germline CDR1 and CDR2 sequences are SGHTA and FQGNSA. The CDR3 protein is CASSLEVVGGETQYF. The DNA for the CDR3 is TGTGCCAGCAGCTTAGAGGTCGTGGGCGGCGAGACCCAGTACTTC. Looking up the rest from reference TRBV7-2 and TRBJ2-5 gives the full variable domain: GAGVSQSPSNKVTEKGKDVELRCDPISGHTALYWYRQSLGQGLEFLIYFQGNSAPDKSGLPSDRFSAERTGGSVSTLTIQRTQQEDSAVYLCASSLEVVGGETQYFGPGTRLLVL.

The gene calls are TRBV9 and TRBJ1-2, with D uncertain. Trimming took off 3 bases at V and 8 bases at J, with 14 bases between the two ends. Germline loops: CDR1 SGDLS, CDR2 YYNGEE. The CDR3 totals 13 residues. CDR3 loop: CASSARPFGGYTF. The CDR3 bases are TGTGCCAGCAGCGCCCGACCCTTCGGGGGCTACACCTTC.

This rearrangement joins TRBV30 to TRBJ1-1; D is uncertain. Germline CDR1 reads GTSNPN; CDR2 reads SVGIG (reference sequence). The CDR3 sequence is 12 residues long. The V end was cut by 8 bases, the J end by 4 bases, with 14 bases between. CDR3 sequence (DNA): TGTGCCCGTGGCAATTTGGGCACTGAAGCTTTCTTT. Protein product: CARGNLGTEAFF.

The chain uses TRBV7-9 and TRBJ2-7; 8 bases match TRBD1. Germline loops: CDR1 SEHNR, CDR2 FQNEAQ (reference sequence). V dropped 5 bases and J dropped 6; count of bases not matched to a gene: 6. The CDR3 loop spans 13 amino acids. CDR3 DNA sequence: TGTGCCAGCAGCCCCGGGACAGGCACCGAGCAGTACTTC. This translates into CASSPGTGTEQYF.

J is TRBJ2-7 and V is TRBV7-2; D not resolved. Germline V gene data show CDR1 as SGHTA and CDR2 as FQGNSA. Trimming stripped 2 bases from V and 2 bases from J, with 10 bases between. There are 14 residues in the CDR3. CDR3 protein: CASSLRSKPYEQYF. The CDR3 DNA reads TGTGCCAGCAGCTTAAGGTCTAAACCCTACGAGCAGTACTTC.